The clone carrying this T cell receptor beta chain was found once. Its antigen is undetermined. V lost 4 bases, J lost 0 bases, and 10 bases stayed unmatched. The CDR3 is made up of 18 amino acids. CDR1 and CDR2 from the germline V gene are SEHNR and FQNEAQ (reference sequence). Produced via immunoSEQ multiplex PCR; TCRdb's table is partial and in-frame only. The sample lists some 150,000 clones, more than 75% occurring once. This sample was taken from a study of T cell responses to AZD1222 COVID-19 vaccine. Study conclusions and caveats: No repertoire was sampled before or during the peak T cell response, only after it.

Sequences were derived from peripheral blood, sampled 28 days after the second AZD1222 dose. This sequence originates from an adult who received the AZD1222 COVID-19 vaccine. The chain employs TRBV7-9 and TRBJ2-3, with 10 bases identical to TRBD2. In nucleotides, the CDR3 is TGTGCCAGCAGCTATAAACGTGCAGCGGGGGGGAGCACAGATACGCAGTATTTT. Translated, it gives CASSYKRAAGGSTDTQYF.